Presented here are 14 T cell receptor beta chains from one specimen sequenced in a study of identical twins. A single record per CDR3 protein comes from TCRdb applying MiXCR to the 5' RACE reads. This table has about 460,000 distinct CDR3 sequences, approximately 15% appearing once. These data also formed part of another study, on yellow fever vaccine responses in identical twins.

The sequencing sample was made of CD4+ T cells sorted from blood. These receptors originate from a woman aged 18-35 years in good health.

The chain uses TRBV6-2 or TRBV6-3 and TRBJ2-3; the match to TRBD1 covers 8 bases. Germline V lookup: CDR1 MNHEY, CDR2 SVGEGT. The CDR3 is made up of 12 amino acids. The trim removed 8 bases at V and 6 bases at J, leaving 4 bases unmatched. CDR3 residues: CASGDRSDTQYF. Here the CDR3 DNA reads TGTGCCAGCGGGGACAGGAGCGATACGCAGTATTTT.

The chain links TRBV20-1 to TRBJ2-1; 12 bases match TRBD2. The germline CDR1 and CDR2 sequences are DFQATT and SNEGSKA (reference sequence). There are 17 residues in the CDR3. The trim removed 1 base at V and 4 bases at J, leaving 8 bases unmatched. The CDR3 protein is CSARVASGRARYNEQFF. CDR3 coding DNA: TGCAGTGCTAGAGTGGCTAGCGGGAGGGCCAGGTACAATGAGCAGTTCTTC.

J is TRBJ2-1 and V is TRBV6-2 or TRBV6-3; 12 nucleotides align to TRBD2. Germline-derived CDR1 and CDR2 are MNHEY and SVGEGT. J lost 4 bases, V lost 0 bases, and 1 base had no gene match. The CDR3 spans 16 residues. The CDR3 protein is CASSYSGLAGYNEQFF. In DNA, the CDR3 is TGTGCCAGCAGTTACTCGGGACTAGCGGGTTACAATGAGCAGTTCTTC.

The chain couples TRBV5-5 to TRBJ2-1; no definite D call. The CDR3 contains 12 residues. Germline V gives CDR1 SGHKS, CDR2 YYEKEE (reference sequence). V lost 5 bases, J lost 10 bases, and 13 bases lay in between. CDR3 in amino acids: CASRPHMGEQFF. In DNA, the CDR3 is TGTGCCAGCAGACCCCACATGGGGGAGCAGTTCTTC. Full variable domain (remainder filled in from reference TRBV5-5 and TRBJ2-1): DAGVTQSPTHLIKTRGQQVTLRCSPISGHKSVSWYQQVLGQGPQFIFQYYEKEERGRGNFPDRFSARQFPNYSSELNVNALLLGDSALYLCASRPHMGEQFFGPGTRLTVL.

The rearrangement uses TRBV6-1 and TRBJ2-6; a possible D gene is TRBD1 (5 bases). Germline assignment: CDR1 MNHNS and CDR2 SASEGT. V was pared by 7 bases and J by 0 bases, with 10 bases between. This CDR3 is 15 amino acids long. The CDR3 bases are TGTGCCAGCAAAATAGGGGACTCTGGGGCCAACGTCCTGACTTTC. Protein sequence: CASKIGDSGANVLTF.

The chain uses TRBV6-1 and TRBJ2-2; 8 bases match TRBD2. V lost 6 bases, J lost 6 bases, and 6 bases stayed unmatched. The CDR3 loop spans 14 amino acids. Germline V lookup: CDR1 MNHNS, CDR2 SASEGT. The CDR3: CASRWTSSPGELFF. In DNA, the CDR3 is TGTGCCAGCAGATGGACTAGCTCGCCCGGGGAGCTGTTTTTT.

This clonotype was picked up a small number of times. V is TRBV6-2 or TRBV6-3 and J is TRBJ2-2; 9 nucleotides agree with TRBD1. The CDR3 spans 17 residues. Trimming took 2 bases from V and 1 from J; bases not matched to a gene: 5. The germline CDR1 and CDR2 sequences are MNHEY and SVGEGT. CDR3 region: CASSYPQGALNTGELFF. In DNA, the CDR3 is TGTGCCAGCAGTTACCCACAGGGGGCCTTGAACACCGGGGAGCTGTTTTTT.

The chain has TRBV6-1 and TRBJ2-7; TRBD2 aligns across 10 bases. The trim removed 5 bases at V and 1 base at J, leaving 5 bases unmatched. The CDR3 is 15 amino acids. From germline, CDR1 is MNHNS and CDR2 SASEGT. The CDR3, as DNA: TGTGCCAGCAGTCCTAGCGGGAGTGGATCCTACGAGCAGTACTTC. Protein sequence: CASSPSGSGSYEQYF.

There are a few counts of this clonotype. The genes are TRBV20-1 and TRBJ2-1; D not resolved. Between the trimmed V and J ends, which lost 2 bases and 0 bases, there was a span of 14 bases. Germline V gives CDR1 DFQATT, CDR2 SNEGSKA (reference sequence). The CDR3 sequence is 16 residues long. The DNA for the CDR3 is TGCAGTGCTAGAAGATCACGGCGGAGCTCCTACAATGAGCAGTTCTTC. This sequence encodes CSARRSRRSSYNEQFF.

V usage is TRBV20-1 and J usage is TRBJ2-2; D gene unclear. This CDR3 region has 15 residues. Germline lookup yields CDR1 DFQATT and CDR2 SNEGSKA (reference sequence). V was cut by 0 bases and J by 1 base, with 9 bases left in between. CDR3 coding DNA: TGCAGTGCTAGAGATGGGGTAGGGAACACCGGGGAGCTGTTTTTT. As protein: CSARDGVGNTGELFF.

This chain joins TRBV29-1 and TRBJ2-1; D is unresolved. Deletions cut 4 bases from V and 0 bases from J, with 10 bases between. The germline gives CDR1 SQVTM, CDR2 ANQGSEA. This CDR3 contains 14 residues. CDR3 DNA sequence: TGCAGCGTTGTCAATCCGAGCTCCTACAATGAGCAGTTCTTC. This codes for CSVVNPSSYNEQFF.

The chain carries TRBV23-1 and TRBJ2-3; no clear D gene. TRBV23-1 is an ORF for which the function is uncertain. Deletions cut 5 bases from V and 5 bases from J, with 11 bases between. This CDR3 contains 13 residues. CDR3 nucleotide sequence: TGCGCCAGCAGTTGCAGAATCGGAGATACGCAGTATTTT. This encodes CASSCRIGDTQYF.

This clonotype was observed a handful of times. This chain links TRBV7-2 with TRBJ1-1; D gene unclear. V was shortened by 2 bases and J by 7 bases, with 11 bases between the two germline ends. This CDR3 spans 13 amino acids. Germline V CDR1 and CDR2: SGHTA, FQGNSA. CDR3 protein: CASSLQIRGEAFF. CDR3 sequence (DNA): TGTGCCAGCAGCTTACAGATACGGGGTGAAGCTTTCTTT.

This clonotype was detected a few times. The chain uses TRBV6-1 and TRBJ1-1; no clear D gene. V shed 6 bases and J shed 1 base, with 12 bases lying between them. Germline V gene sequence: CDR1 MNHNS, CDR2 SASEGT. This CDR3 is 14 amino acids long. The CDR3 protein is CASRMAGENTEAFF. The CDR3 DNA reads TGTGCCAGCAGGATGGCTGGGGAGAACACTGAAGCTTTCTTT.